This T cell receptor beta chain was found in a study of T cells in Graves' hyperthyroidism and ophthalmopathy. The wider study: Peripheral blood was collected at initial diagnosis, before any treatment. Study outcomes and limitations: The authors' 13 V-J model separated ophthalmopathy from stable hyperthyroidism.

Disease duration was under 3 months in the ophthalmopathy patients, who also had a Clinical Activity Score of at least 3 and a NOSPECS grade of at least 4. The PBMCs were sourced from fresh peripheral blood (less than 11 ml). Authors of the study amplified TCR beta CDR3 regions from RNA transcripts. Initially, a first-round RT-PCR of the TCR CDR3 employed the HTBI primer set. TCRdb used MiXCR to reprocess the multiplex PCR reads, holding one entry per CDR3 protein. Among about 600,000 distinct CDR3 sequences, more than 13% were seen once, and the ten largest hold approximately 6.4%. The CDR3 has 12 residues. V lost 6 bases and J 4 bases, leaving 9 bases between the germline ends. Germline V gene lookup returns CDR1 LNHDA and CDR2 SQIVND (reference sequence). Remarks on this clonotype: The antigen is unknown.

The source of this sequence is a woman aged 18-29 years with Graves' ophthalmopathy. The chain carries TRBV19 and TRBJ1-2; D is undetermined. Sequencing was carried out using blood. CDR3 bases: TGTGCCAGTAGCCAAAGGGCCTATGGCTACACCTTC. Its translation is CASSQRAYGYTF.